This TCR beta chain was sequenced during a study of T cells in Graves' hyperthyroidism and ophthalmopathy. Germline CDR1 reads SGHTA; CDR2 reads FQGNSA. Trimming removed 6 bases from V and 4 bases from J; junction bases left unmatched: 9. The CDR3 totals 14 residues. The source material, RNA transcripts, was used to amplify TCR beta CDR3 regions. An initial round of RT-PCR targeting the TCR CDR3 relied on the HTBI primer set. MiXCR, applied by TCRdb to the multiplex PCR reads, yields one record per CDR3 protein. The table records around 300,000 distinct CDR3 sequences, approximately 20% of them present only once.

The V and J genes are TRBV7-2 and TRBJ2-7; TRBD1 aligns across 7 bases. Specimen: blood. This sequence was found in a man under 40 with Graves' ophthalmopathy. CDR3 in amino acids: CASSSRDRSYEQYF. For the CDR3, the DNA is TGTGCCAGCAGTTCCCGGGACAGATCATACGAGCAGTACTTC. Based on the CDR3 plus reference TRBV7-2 and TRBJ2-7, the full variable domain is GAGVSQSPSNKVTEKGKDVELRCDPISGHTALYWYRQSLGQGLEFLIYFQGNSAPDKSGLPSDRFSAERTGGSVSTLTIQRTQQEDSAVYLCASSSRDRSYEQYFGPGTRLTVT.